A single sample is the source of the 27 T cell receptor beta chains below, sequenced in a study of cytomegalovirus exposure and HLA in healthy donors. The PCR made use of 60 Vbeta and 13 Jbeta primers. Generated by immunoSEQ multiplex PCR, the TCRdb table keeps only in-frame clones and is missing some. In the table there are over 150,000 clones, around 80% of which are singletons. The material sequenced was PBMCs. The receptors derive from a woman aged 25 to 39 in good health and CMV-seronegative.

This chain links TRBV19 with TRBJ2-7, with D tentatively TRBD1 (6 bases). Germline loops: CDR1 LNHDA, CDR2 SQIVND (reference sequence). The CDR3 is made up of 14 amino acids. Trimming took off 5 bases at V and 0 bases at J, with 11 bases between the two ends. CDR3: CASSAYRVSYEQYF. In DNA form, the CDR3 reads TGTGCCAGTAGTGCATACAGGGTCTCCTACGAGCAGTACTTC.

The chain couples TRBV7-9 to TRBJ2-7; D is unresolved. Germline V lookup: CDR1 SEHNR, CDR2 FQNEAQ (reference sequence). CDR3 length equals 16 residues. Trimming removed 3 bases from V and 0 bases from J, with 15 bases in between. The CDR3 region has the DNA TGTGCCAGCAGCTTCCTCCCTGGGCGTAGCTCCTACGAGCAGTACTTC. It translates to CASSFLPGRSSYEQYF.

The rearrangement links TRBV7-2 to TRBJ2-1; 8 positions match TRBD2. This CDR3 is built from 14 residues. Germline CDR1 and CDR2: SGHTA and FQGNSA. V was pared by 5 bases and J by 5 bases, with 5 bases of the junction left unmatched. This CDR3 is CASSPRGGNNEQFF. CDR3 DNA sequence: TGTGCCAGCAGCCCCCGGGGGGGGAACAATGAGCAGTTCTTC. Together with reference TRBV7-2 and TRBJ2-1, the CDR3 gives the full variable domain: GAGVSQSPSNKVTEKGKDVELRCDPISGHTALYWYRQSLGQGLEFLIYFQGNSAPDKSGLPSDRFSAERTGGSVSTLTIQRTQQEDSAVYLCASSPRGGNNEQFFGPGTRLTVL.

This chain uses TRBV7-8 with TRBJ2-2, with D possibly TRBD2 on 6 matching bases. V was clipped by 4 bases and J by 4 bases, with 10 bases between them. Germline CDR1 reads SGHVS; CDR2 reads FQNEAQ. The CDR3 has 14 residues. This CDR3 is CASSWRESTGELFF. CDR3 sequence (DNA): TGTGCCAGCAGCTGGAGGGAAAGCACCGGGGAGCTGTTTTTT.

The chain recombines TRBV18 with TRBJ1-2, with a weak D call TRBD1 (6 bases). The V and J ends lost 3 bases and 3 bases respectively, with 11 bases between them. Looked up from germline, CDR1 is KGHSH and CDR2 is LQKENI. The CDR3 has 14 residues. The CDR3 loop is CASSPFEGDYGYTF. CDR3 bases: TGTGCCAGCTCACCTTTCGAGGGGGACTATGGCTACACCTTC.

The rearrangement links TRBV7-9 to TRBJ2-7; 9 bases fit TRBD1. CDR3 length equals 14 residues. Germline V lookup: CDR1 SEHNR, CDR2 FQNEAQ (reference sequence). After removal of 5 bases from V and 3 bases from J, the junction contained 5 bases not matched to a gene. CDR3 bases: TGTGCCAGCAGCCCCCGGGACAGGGACTACGAGCAGTACTTC. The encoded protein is CASSPRDRDYEQYF.

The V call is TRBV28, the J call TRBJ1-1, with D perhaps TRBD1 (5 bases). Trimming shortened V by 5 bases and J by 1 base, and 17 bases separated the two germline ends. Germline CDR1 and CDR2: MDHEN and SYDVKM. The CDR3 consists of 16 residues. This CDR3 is CASSPPIGVGNTEAFF. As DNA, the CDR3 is TGTGCCAGCAGTCCCCCTATAGGGGTGGGGAACACTGAAGCTTTCTTT.

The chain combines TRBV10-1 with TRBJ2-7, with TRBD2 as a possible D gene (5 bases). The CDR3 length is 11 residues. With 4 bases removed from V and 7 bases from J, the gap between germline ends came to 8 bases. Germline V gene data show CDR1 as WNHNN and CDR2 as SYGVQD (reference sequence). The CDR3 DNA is TGCGCCAGCAGTGCGGGGTGGGAGCAGTACTTC. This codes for CASSAGWEQYF.

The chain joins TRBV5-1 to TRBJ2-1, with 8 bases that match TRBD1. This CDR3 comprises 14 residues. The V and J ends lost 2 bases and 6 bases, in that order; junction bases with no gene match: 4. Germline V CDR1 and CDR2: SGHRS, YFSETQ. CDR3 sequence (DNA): TGCGCCAGCAGCTTATATACAGGGGGCAATGAGCAGTTCTTC. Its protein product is CASSLYTGGNEQFF.

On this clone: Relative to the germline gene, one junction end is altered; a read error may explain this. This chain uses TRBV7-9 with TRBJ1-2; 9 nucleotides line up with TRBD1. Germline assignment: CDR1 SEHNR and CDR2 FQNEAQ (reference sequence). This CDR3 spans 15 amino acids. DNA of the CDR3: TGTTCCAGCAGCCCCCCGGGACAGGGATCGAGTGGCTACACCTTC. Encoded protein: CSSSPPGQGSSGYTF. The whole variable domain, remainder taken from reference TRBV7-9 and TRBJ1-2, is DTGVSQNPRHKITKRGQNVTFRCDPISEHNRLYWYRQTLGQGPEFLTYFQNEAQLEKSRLLSDRFSAERPKGSFSTLEIQRTEQGDSAMYLCSSSPPGQGSSGYTFGSGTRLTVV.

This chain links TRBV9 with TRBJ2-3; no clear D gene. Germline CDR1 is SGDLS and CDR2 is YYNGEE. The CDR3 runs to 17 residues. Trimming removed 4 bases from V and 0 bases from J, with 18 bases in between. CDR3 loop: CASSHPQVASSTDTQYF. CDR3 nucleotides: TGTGCCAGCAGCCATCCCCAGGTGGCCTCTAGCACAGATACGCAGTATTTT.

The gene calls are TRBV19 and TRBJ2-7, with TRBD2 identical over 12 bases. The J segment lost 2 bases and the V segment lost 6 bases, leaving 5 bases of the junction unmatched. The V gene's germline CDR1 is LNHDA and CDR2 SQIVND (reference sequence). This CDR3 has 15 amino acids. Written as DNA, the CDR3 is TGTGCCAGTAGCAGGACTAGCGGGACGACCTACGAGCAGTACTTC. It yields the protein CASSRTSGTTYEQYF.

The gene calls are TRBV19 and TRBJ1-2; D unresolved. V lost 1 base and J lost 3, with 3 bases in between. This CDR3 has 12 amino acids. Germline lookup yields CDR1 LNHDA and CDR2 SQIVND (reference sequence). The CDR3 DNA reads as TGTGCCAGTAGTATAGGAGACTATGGCTACACCTTC. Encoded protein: CASSIGDYGYTF.

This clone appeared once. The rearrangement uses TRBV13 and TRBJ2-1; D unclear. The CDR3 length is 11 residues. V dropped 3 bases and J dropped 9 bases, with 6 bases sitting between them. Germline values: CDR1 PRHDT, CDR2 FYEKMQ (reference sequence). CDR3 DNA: TGTGCCAGCAGCTTGTATCGTGAGCAGTTCTTC. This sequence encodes CASSLYREQFF.

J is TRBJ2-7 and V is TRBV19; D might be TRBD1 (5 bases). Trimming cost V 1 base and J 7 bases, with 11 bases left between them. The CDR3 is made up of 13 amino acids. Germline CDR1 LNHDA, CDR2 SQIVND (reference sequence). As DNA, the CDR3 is TGTGCCAGTAGTATAGTAACAGGCGAGGAGCAGTACTTC. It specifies CASSIVTGEEQYF.

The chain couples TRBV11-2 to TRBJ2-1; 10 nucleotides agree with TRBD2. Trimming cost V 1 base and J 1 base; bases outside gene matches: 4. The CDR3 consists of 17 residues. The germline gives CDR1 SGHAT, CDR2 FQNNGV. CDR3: CASSLGVAGGSYNEQFF. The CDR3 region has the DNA TGTGCCAGCAGCTTAGGGGTAGCGGGAGGTTCCTACAATGAGCAGTTCTTC.

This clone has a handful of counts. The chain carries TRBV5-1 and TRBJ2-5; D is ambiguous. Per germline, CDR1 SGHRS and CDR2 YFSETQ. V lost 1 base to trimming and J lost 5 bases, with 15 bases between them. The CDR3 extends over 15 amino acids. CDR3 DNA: TGCGCCAGCAGCTTGAGTTTAAAAAAGCGCGAGACCCAGTACTTC. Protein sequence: CASSLSLKKRETQYF.

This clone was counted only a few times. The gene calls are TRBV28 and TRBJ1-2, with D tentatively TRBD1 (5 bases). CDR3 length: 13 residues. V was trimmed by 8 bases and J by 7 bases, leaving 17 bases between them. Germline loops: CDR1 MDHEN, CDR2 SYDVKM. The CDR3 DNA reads TGTGCCAGCTCCATTCAGGGAAGAGTTGGCTACACCTTC. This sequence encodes CASSIQGRVGYTF.

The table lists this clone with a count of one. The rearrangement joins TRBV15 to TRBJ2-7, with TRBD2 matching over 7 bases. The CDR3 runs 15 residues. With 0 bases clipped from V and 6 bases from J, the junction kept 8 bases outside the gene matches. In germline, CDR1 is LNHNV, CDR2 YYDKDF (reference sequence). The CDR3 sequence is CATSRERGGVAEQYF. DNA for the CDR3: TGTGCCACCAGCAGAGAACGGGGAGGGGTGGCCGAGCAGTACTTC.

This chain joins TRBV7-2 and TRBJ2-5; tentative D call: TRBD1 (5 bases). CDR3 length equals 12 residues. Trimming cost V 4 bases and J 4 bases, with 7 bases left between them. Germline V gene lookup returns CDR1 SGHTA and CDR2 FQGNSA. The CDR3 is CASSYDRETQYF. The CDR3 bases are TGTGCCAGCAGCTACGACAGAGAGACCCAGTACTTC.

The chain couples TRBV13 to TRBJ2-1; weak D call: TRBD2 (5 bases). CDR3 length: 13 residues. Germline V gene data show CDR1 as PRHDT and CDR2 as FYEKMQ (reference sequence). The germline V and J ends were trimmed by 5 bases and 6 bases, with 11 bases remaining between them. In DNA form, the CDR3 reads TGTGCCAGCAGCGCTGGACTTACCAATGAGCAGTTCTTC. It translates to CASSAGLTNEQFF.

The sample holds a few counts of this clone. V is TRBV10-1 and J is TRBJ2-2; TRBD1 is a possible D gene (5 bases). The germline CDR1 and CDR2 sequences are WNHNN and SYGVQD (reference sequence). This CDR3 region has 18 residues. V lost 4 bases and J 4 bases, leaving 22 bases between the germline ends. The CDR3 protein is CASSVSPGRPTGTGELFF. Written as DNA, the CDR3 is TGCGCCAGCAGTGTTTCCCCAGGGCGCCCAACGGGCACCGGGGAGCTGTTTTTT.

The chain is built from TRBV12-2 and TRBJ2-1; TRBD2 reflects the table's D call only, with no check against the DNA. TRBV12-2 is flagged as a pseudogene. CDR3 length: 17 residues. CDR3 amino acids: CASPHFGAGVSYNEQFF. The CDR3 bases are TGTGCAAGTCCCCATTTTGGAGCGGGAGTCTCCTACAATGAGCAGTTCTTC.

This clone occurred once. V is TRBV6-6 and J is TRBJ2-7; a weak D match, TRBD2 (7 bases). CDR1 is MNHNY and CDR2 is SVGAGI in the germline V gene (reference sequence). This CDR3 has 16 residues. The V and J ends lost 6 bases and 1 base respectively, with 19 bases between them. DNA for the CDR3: TGTGCCAGCAGCCAGGGGTCGGCGGGGGCATCCTACGAGCAGTACTTC. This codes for CASSQGSAGASYEQYF.

The CDR3 protein is CASSYFTGANEKLFF. CDR3 in DNA: TGTGCCAGCAGTTACTTCACAGGGGCTAATGAAAAACTGTTTTTT. The chain uses TRBV6-5 and TRBJ1-4; TRBD1 matches at 7 bases. The CDR3 consists of 15 residues. Trimming at V came to 1 base and at J to 3 bases, leaving 2 bases not matched to a gene. Germline V gene lookup returns CDR1 MNHEY and CDR2 SVGAGI.

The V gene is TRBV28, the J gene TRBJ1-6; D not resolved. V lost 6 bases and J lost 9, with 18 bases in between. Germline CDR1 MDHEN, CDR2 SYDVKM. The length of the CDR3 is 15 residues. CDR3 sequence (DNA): TGTGCCAGCAGCACTACTCAAAGGTTGAGTTCACCCCTCCACTTT. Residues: CASSTTQRLSSPLHF.

The CDR3 here is CASSLMGQGVSGDGYTF. The CDR3 region has the DNA TGTGCCAGCAGCTTGATGGGACAGGGGGTATCAGGAGATGGCTACACCTTC. The chain carries TRBV7-2 and TRBJ1-2; 11 nucleotides line up with TRBD1. Germline V gives CDR1 SGHTA, CDR2 FQGNSA. Unmatched junction bases numbered 12, after V lost 3 bases and J lost 6 bases. The CDR3 consists of 17 residues. The variable domain in full, with the rest retrieved from reference TRBV7-2 and TRBJ1-2, is GAGVSQSPSNKVTEKGKDVELRCDPISGHTALYWYRQSLGQGLEFLIYFQGNSAPDKSGLPSDRFSAERTGGSVSTLTIQRTQQEDSAVYLCASSLMGQGVSGDGYTFGSGTRLTVV.